This record covers a single T cell receptor (beta chain). The data stem from a study of blood T cell repertoires in COVID-19. Overall study: The United States, Italy and Spain supplied acute and convalescent COVID-19 samples. Nucleic acid was either cDNA or gDNA, and it came from T cells, B-cell-depleted T cells, or PBMCs.

Germline CDR1 SGDLS, CDR2 YYNGEE. This CDR3 is 14 amino acids long. J gave up 5 bases and V 2 bases, and 7 bases lay outside the gene matches. Authors' processing steps: Scientists estimated how many nucleated cells there were by amplifying reference gene primers. This table comes from immunoSEQ multiplex PCR, and its TCRdb copy is limited to in-frame clones, with some not included. The DNA gave D and trimming, while V, J and clone size come from that table. The table records fewer than 250,000 clones, approximately 90% of them present only once. The chain employs TRBV9 and TRBJ2-7; 7 nucleotides align to TRBD2. This sequence was found in a man aged 25 to 40 with acute or convalescent COVID-19. The sample taken for sequencing was peripheral blood. This chain's CDR3 is CASSVGGRTNEQYF. The CDR3 DNA follows: TGTGCCAGCAGCGTGGGCGGGAGAACAAACGAGCAGTACTTC.